A single TCR beta chain is shown here with its context. This entry belongs to a study of shared clonotypes between healthy human individuals. Assay: immunoSEQ multiplex PCR; the TCRdb copy retains only in-frame clones and omits some. The data hold around 2,000,000 clones, with roughly 91% observed a single time. CD45RO-negative, CCR7-selected cells formed the naive CD8 fraction, which excluded terminally differentiated effector memory CD45RA+ cells. Healthy adults negative for HIV, lacking recent acute infections or vaccinations, served as donors. CDR1 MNHEY and CDR2 SVGAGI come from the germline V gene. With 0 bases removed from V and 8 bases from J, the gap between germline ends came to 11 bases. The CDR3 spans 14 residues.

V and J are TRBV6-5 and TRBJ2-1, with D unresolved. Sequencing was performed on naive CD8+ T cells from PBMCs. This sequence was found in a man between 18 and 35 years old in good health. Some clones in this sample may be carry-over from other donors' samples. The CDR3 loop is CASSYSVQSHEQFF. In DNA form, the CDR3 reads TGTGCCAGCAGTTACTCCGTACAGTCCCATGAGCAGTTCTTC.